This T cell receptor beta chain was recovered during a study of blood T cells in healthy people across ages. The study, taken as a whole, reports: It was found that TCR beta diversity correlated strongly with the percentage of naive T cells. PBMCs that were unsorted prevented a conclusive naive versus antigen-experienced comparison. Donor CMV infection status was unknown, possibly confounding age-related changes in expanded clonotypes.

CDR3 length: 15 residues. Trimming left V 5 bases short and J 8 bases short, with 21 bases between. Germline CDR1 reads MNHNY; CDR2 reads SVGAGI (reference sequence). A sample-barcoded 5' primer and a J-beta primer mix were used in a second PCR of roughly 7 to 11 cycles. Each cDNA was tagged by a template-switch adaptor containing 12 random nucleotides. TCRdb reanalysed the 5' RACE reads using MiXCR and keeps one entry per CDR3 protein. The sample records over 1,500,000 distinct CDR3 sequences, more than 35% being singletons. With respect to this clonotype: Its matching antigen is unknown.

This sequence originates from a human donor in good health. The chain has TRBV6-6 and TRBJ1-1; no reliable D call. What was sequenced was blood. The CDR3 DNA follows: TGTGCCAGCAGTCTAGAAGGAATTTCTGCCTCCGAAGCTTTCTTT. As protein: CASSLEGISASEAFF.